The entry below describes one T cell receptor (beta chain). CDR1 and CDR2 (germline): GTSNPN, SVGIG (reference sequence). V lost 0 bases, J lost 9 bases, and 11 bases lay in between. This CDR3 comprises 12 residues. The record originates from a study of blood T cell repertoires in COVID-19. Enrolled through a virtual design, the participants were between 18 and 89 years of age and came from about two dozen US areas. The data were produced by immunoSEQ multiplex PCR, yet TCRdb's version contains in-frame clones alone and is incomplete. The sample lists about 270,000 clones; 85% to 90% were seen once. This sequence originates from a woman under 30 who had recovered from COVID-19. The chain carries TRBV30 and TRBJ1-2; D is unresolved. Sample: PBMCs or T cells enriched from blood (not recorded which). CDR3 in DNA: TGTGCCTGGAGTGTTGGGCAGCATCGCTACACCTTC. It codes for CAWSVGQHRYTF.